The present entry profiles one T cell receptor beta chain with its context. Source study methods: Estimation of nucleated cell counts relied on the amplification of reference gene primers. The assay was immunoSEQ multiplex PCR, and TCRdb's table has in-frame clones only and misses some. The DNA was the basis for D and trimming; V, J and clone size are from that table. This table has about 200,000 clones, roughly nine tenths appearing once. The sample comes from a study of blood T cell repertoires in COVID-19. Study details: Collection of acute and convalescent COVID-19 samples took place in the United States, Italy and Spain.

The CDR3 is 13 amino acids. The germline gives CDR1 MNHEY, CDR2 SVGAGI. V was clipped by 6 bases and J by 0 bases, with 9 bases between them. The TCR comes from a man in his forties with acute or convalescent COVID-19. The material sequenced was peripheral blood. This rearrangement joins TRBV6-5 to TRBJ2-7; D may be TRBD2 (6 bases). CDR3 coding DNA: TGTGCCAGCAGGGAGGGGAGCTCCTACGAGCAGTACTTC. Translated, it gives CASREGSSYEQYF.